This is a list of T cell receptor beta chains from one sample in a study of cytomegalovirus exposure and HLA in healthy donors. The method was immunoSEQ multiplex PCR; TCRdb's version includes in-frame clones alone and lacks a portion of them. The profile covers roughly 260,000 clones, with 70% to 90% appearing a single time and 1.5% to 2% taken by the ten largest. The sample was PBMCs. The receptors stem from a middle-aged woman in good health and CMV-seropositive. The CDR3 runs from the conserved cysteine through the conserved F or W. D genes are given only for firm matches. Rows give clone size only sometimes, using once, few, many, or a class for an expanded clone.

abundance	j_gene	v_gene	d_gene	CDR3aa	CDR3nt
-	TRBJ2-7	TRBV13	TRBD2	CASSSRTSGRARDTEQYF	TGTGCCAGCAGCTCCAGGACTAGCGGGAGGGCAAGAGATACCGAGCAGTACTTC
-	TRBJ2-1	TRBV9	-	CASSGSSARRDEQFF	TGTGCCAGCAGCGGGAGTAGCGCCCGGCGGGATGAGCAGTTCTTC
-	TRBJ1-2	TRBV5-4	-	CASSFFGSSYGYTF	TGTGCCAGCAGCTTTTTCGGGTCCTCCTATGGCTACACCTTC
-	TRBJ2-4	TRBV7-2	TRBD1	CASRPDRGLNIQYF	TGTGCCAGCAGACCGGACAGGGGGCTGAACATTCAGTACTTC
-	TRBJ1-2	TRBV19	-	CASSIDQGYGGYTF	TGTGCCAGTAGTATAGATCAGGGGTATGGTGGCTACACCTTC
-	TRBJ2-1	TRBV7-9	TRBD1	CASSLAGTGAYNEQFF	TGTGCCAGCAGCTTAGCCGGGACAGGGGCCTACAATGAGCAGTTCTTC
-	TRBJ1-6	TRBV5-8	-	CASSVGTPGSPLHF	TGTGCCAGCAGCGTAGGGACACCGGGGTCACCCCTCCACTTT
-	TRBJ2-3	TRBV27	-	CASTLTHNTDTQYF	TGTGCCAGCACCCTGACACACAACACAGATACGCAGTATTTT
-	TRBJ1-1	TRBV7-2	TRBD1	CASSWVVRDRGPPEAFF	TGTGCCAGCAGCTGGGTTGTCCGGGACAGGGGGCCGCCTGAAGCTTTCTTT
-	TRBJ1-5	TRBV6-9	-	CASSFWGRGNSNQPQHF	TGTGCCAGCAGCTTTTGGGGCAGGGGAAATAGCAATCAGCCCCAGCATTTT
-	TRBJ2-7	TRBV4-2	-	CASSQDRGIYEQYF	TGTGCCAGCAGCCAAGATAGGGGGATCTACGAGCAGTACTTC
-	TRBJ2-3	TRBV29-1	TRBD2	CSVGREGGDTQYF	TGCAGCGTTGGGCGGGAGGGGGGAGATACGCAGTATTTT
-	TRBJ2-7	TRBV11-2	TRBD2	CASSRGLAVFYEQYF	TGTGCCAGCAGCCGCGGACTAGCGGTTTTTTACGAGCAGTACTTC
-	TRBJ1-1	TRBV5-8	TRBD1	CASSLGTGMNTEAFF	TGTGCCAGCAGCTTGGGGACAGGAATGAACACTGAAGCTTTCTTT
medium-sized	TRBJ1-1	TRBV30	TRBD1	CATTGGEGTEAFF	TGTGCCACAACAGGGGGCGAGGGCACTGAAGCTTTCTTT
-	TRBJ1-4	TRBV28	-	CASSLSGGRNEKLFF	TGTGCCAGCAGTTTATCGGGGGGGAGGAATGAAAAACTGTTTTTT
-	TRBJ2-7	TRBV19	TRBD2	CASSATSGMVGTYEQYF	TGTGCCAGTAGTGCCACTAGCGGGATGGTCGGAACCTACGAGCAGTACTTC
-	TRBJ1-4	TRBV4-3	-	CASSQATGSQLEKLFF	TGCGCCAGCAGCCAAGCTACAGGCTCTCAACTTGAAAAACTGTTTTTT
-	TRBJ2-2	TRBV9	TRBD2	CASSVIAGVPGELFF	TGTGCCAGCAGCGTGATAGCGGGAGTACCCGGGGAGCTGTTTTTT
-	TRBJ1-2	TRBV6-5	TRBD1	CASNRQGSYGYTF	TGTGCCAGCAATCGACAGGGGTCCTATGGCTACACCTTC
-	TRBJ2-2	TRBV15	-	CATSRGQGSNTGELFF	TGTGCCACCAGCAGAGGCCAGGGGTCGAACACCGGGGAGCTGTTTTTT
once	TRBJ1-1	TRBV14	-	CASSNHRVNTEAFF	TGTGCCAGCAGCAACCACAGGGTAAACACTGAAGCTTTCTTT
-	TRBJ2-1	TRBV28	TRBD2	CASSLYGLAGGPGLGNEQFF	TGTGCCAGCAGTTTATATGGACTAGCGGGAGGGCCAGGTTTAGGTAATGAGCAGTTCTTC
-	TRBJ2-3	TRBV7-9	TRBD1	CASSGNTGVTDTQYF	TGTGCCAGCAGCGGAAATACAGGGGTCACAGATACGCAGTATTTT
once	TRBJ2-7	TRBV6-5	TRBD1	CASSLGQGRAEQYF	TGTGCCAGCAGTCTTGGACAGGGACGCGCCGAGCAGTACTTC
-	TRBJ1-1	TRBV30	TRBD1	CAWSRRDRGQVEAFF	TGTGCCTGGAGCCGCCGGGACAGGGGGCAAGTTGAAGCTTTCTTT
-	TRBJ2-4	TRBV6-1	TRBD2	CASSDSGRGNSQYF	TGTGCCAGCAGTGATAGCGGGAGGGGGAACAGTCAGTACTTC
-	TRBJ1-5	TRBV30	TRBD1	CAWSDRGNQPQHF	TGTGCCTGGAGCGACAGGGGCAATCAGCCCCAGCATTTT
once	TRBJ1-2	TRBV2	TRBD1	CASRLSGQGDYGYTF	TGTGCCAGCAGATTATCGGGACAGGGAGACTATGGCTACACCTTC
few	TRBJ1-1	TRBV5-4	TRBD1	CASRLDRANTEAFF	TGTGCCAGCAGATTGGACAGGGCAAACACTGAAGCTTTCTTT
once	TRBJ2-2	TRBV7-2	TRBD1	CASSLTGGPGELFF	TGTGCCAGCAGCTTGACAGGGGGCCCCGGGGAGCTGTTTTTT
-	TRBJ1-1	TRBV5-1	-	CASSFVPPFSRDDSEAFF	TGCGCCAGCAGCTTCGTGCCGCCATTCAGCAGGGATGACTCTGAAGCTTTCTTT
few	TRBJ2-2	TRBV6-6	-	CASRKGQENTGELFF	TGTGCCAGCAGAAAAGGACAAGAAAACACCGGGGAGCTGTTTTTT
-	TRBJ2-7	TRBV4-3	TRBD2	CASSQDYGASGHSYEQYF	TGCGCCAGCAGCCAAGATTACGGGGCTAGCGGACACTCCTACGAGCAGTACTTC
once	TRBJ2-1	TRBV5-1	TRBD1	CASIFDAGTGTTQPFF	TGCGCCAGCATCTTCGACGCCGGGACAGGGACTACCCAGCCGTTCTTC
-	TRBJ1-1	TRBV19	-	CASSISRGNTEAFF	TGTGCCAGTAGTATAAGCAGGGGAAACACTGAAGCTTTCTTT
-	TRBJ1-3	TRBV4-3	-	CASSQGAGGNTIYF	TGCGCCAGCAGCCAAGGGGCCGGTGGAAACACCATATATTTT
-	TRBJ2-1	TRBV19	TRBD2	CASSIGLAGGVNEQFF	TGTGCCAGTAGTATTGGTCTAGCGGGAGGGGTGAATGAGCAGTTCTTC
once	TRBJ2-1	TRBV7-3	TRBD2	CASSLDPGRKEQFF	TGTGCCAGCAGCTTAGACCCCGGGAGGAAGGAGCAGTTCTTC
-	TRBJ2-2	TRBV6-6	-	CASSYSLLLTGELFF	TGTGCCAGCAGTTACTCATTACTTCTCACCGGGGAGCTGTTTTTT
-	TRBJ2-7	TRBV28	TRBD2	CASGRPGLDSGEQYF	TGTGCCAGCGGCCGTCCGGGACTAGATTCCGGCGAGCAGTACTTC
few	TRBJ2-3	TRBV5-1	TRBD1	CASSRGTGGRTSTDTQYF	TGCGCCAGCAGCAGAGGGACAGGGGGACGGACTAGCACAGATACGCAGTATTTT
-	TRBJ2-2	TRBV7-2	-	CASSFTTGNTGELFF	TGTGCCAGCAGCTTTACGACAGGGAACACCGGGGAGCTGTTTTTT
-	TRBJ2-7	TRBV5-5	-	CASSSYYEQYF	TGTGCCAGCAGCTCGTACTACGAGCAGTACTTC
-	TRBJ1-1	TRBV27	TRBD1	CASSWTGGTEAFF	TGTGCCAGCAGTTGGACAGGGGGCACTGAAGCTTTCTTT
once	TRBJ2-3	TRBV6-4	TRBD2	CASSRGAGEGTDTQYF	TGTGCCAGCAGCCGCGGAGCGGGAGAGGGTACAGATACGCAGTATTTT
-	TRBJ2-3	TRBV11-3	-	CASSLALDTQYF	TGTGCCAGCAGCTTAGCTCTAGATACGCAGTATTTT
once	TRBJ2-5	TRBV6-5	-	CASSYGGYQETQYF	TGTGCCAGCAGTTACGGGGGCTACCAAGAGACCCAGTACTTC
-	TRBJ2-5	TRBV7-2	TRBD1	CASSLRGTGVSLETQYF	TGTGCCAGCAGCTTAAGAGGGACAGGGGTATCGCTAGAGACCCAGTACTTC
-	TRBJ1-4	TRBV11-2	-	CASSLERLRGEKLFF	TGTGCCAGCAGCTTAGAAAGGCTTCGCGGTGAAAAACTGTTTTTT
-	TRBJ2-3	TRBV28	-	CASRALHTAQYF	TGTGCCAGCAGAGCCCTCCATACGGCGCAGTATTTT
-	TRBJ1-2	TRBV4-1	-	CASSQGQHYGYTF	TGCGCCAGCAGCCAAGGACAGCACTATGGCTACACCTTC